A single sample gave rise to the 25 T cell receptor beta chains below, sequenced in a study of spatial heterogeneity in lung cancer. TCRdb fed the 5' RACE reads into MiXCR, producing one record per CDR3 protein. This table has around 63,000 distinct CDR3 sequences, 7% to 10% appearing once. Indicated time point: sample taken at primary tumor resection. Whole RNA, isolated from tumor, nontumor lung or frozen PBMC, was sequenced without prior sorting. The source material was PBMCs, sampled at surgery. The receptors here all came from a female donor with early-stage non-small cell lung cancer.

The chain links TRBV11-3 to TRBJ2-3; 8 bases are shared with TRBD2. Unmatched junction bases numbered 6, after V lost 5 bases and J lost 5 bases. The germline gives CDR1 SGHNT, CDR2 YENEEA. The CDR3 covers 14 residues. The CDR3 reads CASSPGGERDTQYF. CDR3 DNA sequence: TGTGCCAGCAGCCCGGGGGGGGAACGAGATACGCAGTATTTT. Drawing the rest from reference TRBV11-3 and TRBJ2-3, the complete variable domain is EAGVVQSPRYKIIEKKQPVAFWCNPISGHNTLYWYLQNLGQGPELLIRYENEEAVDDSQLPKDRFSAERLKGVDSTLKIQPAELGDSAVYLCASSPGGERDTQYFGPGTRLTVL.

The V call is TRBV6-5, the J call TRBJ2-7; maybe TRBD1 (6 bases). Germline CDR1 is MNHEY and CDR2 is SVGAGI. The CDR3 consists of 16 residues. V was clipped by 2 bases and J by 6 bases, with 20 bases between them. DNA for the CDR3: TGTGCCAGCAGTTACGTCGCAGGGGCGCGGCCTTCCGAGCAGTACTTC. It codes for CASSYVAGARPSEQYF.

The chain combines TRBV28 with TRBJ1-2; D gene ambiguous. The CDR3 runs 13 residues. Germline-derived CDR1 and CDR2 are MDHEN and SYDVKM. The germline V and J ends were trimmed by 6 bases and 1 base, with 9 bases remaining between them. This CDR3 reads CASSYSVNYGYTF. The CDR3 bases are TGTGCCAGCAGCTACAGCGTTAACTATGGCTACACCTTC.

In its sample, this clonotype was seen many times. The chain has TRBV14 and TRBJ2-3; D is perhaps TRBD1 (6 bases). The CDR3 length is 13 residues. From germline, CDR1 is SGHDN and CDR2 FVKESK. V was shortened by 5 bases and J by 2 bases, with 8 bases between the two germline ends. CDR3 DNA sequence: TGTGCCAGCAGCAACAGGGTCACAGATACGCAGTATTTT. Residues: CASSNRVTDTQYF.

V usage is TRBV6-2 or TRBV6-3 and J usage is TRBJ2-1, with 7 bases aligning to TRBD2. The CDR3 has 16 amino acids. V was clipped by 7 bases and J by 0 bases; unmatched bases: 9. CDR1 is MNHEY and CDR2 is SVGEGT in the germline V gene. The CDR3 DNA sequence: TGTGCCAGCACCCCACTAGCGCAGAGCTCCTACAATGAGCAGTTCTTC. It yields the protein CASTPLAQSSYNEQFF.

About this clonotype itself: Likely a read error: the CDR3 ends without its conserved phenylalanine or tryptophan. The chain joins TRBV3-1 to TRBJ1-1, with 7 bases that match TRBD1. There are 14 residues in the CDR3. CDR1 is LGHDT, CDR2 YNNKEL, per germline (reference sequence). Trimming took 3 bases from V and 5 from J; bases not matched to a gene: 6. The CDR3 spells CASSQEGAKTEAFL. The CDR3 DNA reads TGTGCCAGCAGCCAGGAGGGGGCGAAGACTGAAGCTTTCCTT.

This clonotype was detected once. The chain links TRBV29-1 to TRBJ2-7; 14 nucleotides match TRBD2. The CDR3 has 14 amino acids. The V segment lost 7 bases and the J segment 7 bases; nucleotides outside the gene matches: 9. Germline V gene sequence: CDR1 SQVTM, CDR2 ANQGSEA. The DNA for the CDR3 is TGCAGCGGGGGACTAGCGGGAGCTTACGAAGAGCAGTACTTC. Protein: CSGGLAGAYEEQYF.

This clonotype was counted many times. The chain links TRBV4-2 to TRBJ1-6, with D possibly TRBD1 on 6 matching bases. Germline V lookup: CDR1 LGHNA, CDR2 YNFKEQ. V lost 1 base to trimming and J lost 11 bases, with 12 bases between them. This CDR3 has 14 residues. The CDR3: CASSQVEQGPPLHF. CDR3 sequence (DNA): TGTGCCAGCAGCCAAGTCGAACAGGGTCCACCCCTCCACTTT.

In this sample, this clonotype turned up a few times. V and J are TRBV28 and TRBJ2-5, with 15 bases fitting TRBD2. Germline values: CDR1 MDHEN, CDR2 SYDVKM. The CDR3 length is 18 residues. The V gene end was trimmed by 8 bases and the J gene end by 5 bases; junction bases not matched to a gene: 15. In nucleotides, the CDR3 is TGTGCCAGCGACCCGGAAGGACTAGCGGGAGGGCCTTTGGAGACCCAGTACTTC. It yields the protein CASDPEGLAGGPLETQYF.

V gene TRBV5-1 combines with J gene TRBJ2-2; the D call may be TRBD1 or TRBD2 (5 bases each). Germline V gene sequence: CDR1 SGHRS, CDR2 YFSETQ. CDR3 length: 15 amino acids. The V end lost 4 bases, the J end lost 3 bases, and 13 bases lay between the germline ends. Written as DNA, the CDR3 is TGCGCCAGCAGCCCGTCCGGGGCGGACACCGGGGAGCTGTTTTTT. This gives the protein CASSPSGADTGELFF.

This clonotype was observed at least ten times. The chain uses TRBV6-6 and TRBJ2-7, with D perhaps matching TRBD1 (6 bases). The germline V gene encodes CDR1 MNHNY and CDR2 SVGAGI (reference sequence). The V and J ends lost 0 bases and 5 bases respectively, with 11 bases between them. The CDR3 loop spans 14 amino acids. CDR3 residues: CASSYSAGANEQYV. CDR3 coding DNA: TGTGCCAGCAGTTACTCTGCAGGGGCAAACGAGCAGTACGTC.

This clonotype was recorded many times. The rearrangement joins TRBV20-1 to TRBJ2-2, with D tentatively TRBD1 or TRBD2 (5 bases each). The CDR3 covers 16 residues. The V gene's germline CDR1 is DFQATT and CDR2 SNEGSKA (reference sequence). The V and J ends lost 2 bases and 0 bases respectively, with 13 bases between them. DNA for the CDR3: TGCAGTGCTAGATCCTCCCGGGGCCCGAACACCGGGGAGCTGTTTTTT. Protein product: CSARSSRGPNTGELFF.

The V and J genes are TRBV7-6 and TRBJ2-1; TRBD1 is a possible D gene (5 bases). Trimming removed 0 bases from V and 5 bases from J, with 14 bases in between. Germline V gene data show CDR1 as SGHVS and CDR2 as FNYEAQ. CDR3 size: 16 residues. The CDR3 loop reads CASSLAEGVGHNEQFF. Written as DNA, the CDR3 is TGTGCCAGCAGCTTAGCGGAAGGGGTAGGGCACAATGAGCAGTTCTTC.

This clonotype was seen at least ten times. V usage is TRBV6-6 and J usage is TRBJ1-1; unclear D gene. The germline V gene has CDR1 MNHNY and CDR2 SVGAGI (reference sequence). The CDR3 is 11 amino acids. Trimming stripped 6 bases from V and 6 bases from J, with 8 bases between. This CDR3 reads CASSGRPEAFF. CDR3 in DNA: TGTGCCAGCAGCGGTAGGCCTGAAGCTTTCTTT.

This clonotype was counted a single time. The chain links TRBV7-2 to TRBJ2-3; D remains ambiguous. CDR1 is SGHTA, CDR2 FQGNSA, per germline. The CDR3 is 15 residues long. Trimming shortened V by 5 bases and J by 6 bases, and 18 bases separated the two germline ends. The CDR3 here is CASSGTGHWTDTQYF. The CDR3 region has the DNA TGTGCCAGCAGCGGTACCGGTCACTGGACGGATACGCAGTATTTT.

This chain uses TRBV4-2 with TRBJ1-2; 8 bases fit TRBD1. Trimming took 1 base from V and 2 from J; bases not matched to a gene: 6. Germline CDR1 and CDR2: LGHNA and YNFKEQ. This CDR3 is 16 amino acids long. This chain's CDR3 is CASSQGPTGGNYGYTF. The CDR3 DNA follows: TGTGCCAGCAGCCAAGGCCCTACAGGGGGGAACTATGGCTACACCTTC.

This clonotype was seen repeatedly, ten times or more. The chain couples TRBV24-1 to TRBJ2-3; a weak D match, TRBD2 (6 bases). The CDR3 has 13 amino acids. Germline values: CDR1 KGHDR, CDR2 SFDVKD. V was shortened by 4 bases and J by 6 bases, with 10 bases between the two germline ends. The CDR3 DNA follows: TGTGCCACCAGTGACGGAGGGAGGGATACGCAGTATTTT. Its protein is CATSDGGRDTQYF.

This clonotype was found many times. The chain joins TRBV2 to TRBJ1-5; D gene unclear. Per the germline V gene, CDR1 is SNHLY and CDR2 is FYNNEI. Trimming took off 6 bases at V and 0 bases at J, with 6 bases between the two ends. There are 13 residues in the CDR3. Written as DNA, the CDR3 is TGTGCCAGCAGGGCAGATAGCAATCAGCCCCAGCATTTT. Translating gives CASRADSNQPQHF. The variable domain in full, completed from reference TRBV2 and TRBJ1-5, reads EPEVTQTPSHQVTQMGQEVILRCVPISNHLYFYWYRQILGQKVEFLVSFYNNEISEKSEIFDDQFSVERPDGSNFTLKIRSTKLEDSAMYFCASRADSNQPQHFGDGTRLSIL.

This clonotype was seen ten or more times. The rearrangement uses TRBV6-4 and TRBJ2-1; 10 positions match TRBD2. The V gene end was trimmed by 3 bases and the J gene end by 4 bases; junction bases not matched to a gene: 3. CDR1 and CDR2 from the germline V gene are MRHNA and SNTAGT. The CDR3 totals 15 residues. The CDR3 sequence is CASSEGLAVYNEQFF. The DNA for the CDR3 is TGTGCCAGCAGTGAAGGACTAGCGGTTTACAATGAGCAGTTCTTC.

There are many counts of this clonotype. The CDR3 DNA sequence: TGTGCCAGCAGTTTACTTTCACAGCTTTATAGCAATCAGCCCCAGCATTTT. Its translation is CASSLLSQLYSNQPQHF. The chain is built from TRBV28 and TRBJ1-5, with D uncertain. V lost 2 bases and J lost 0, with 14 bases in between. There are 17 residues in the CDR3. Germline lookup yields CDR1 MDHEN and CDR2 SYDVKM.

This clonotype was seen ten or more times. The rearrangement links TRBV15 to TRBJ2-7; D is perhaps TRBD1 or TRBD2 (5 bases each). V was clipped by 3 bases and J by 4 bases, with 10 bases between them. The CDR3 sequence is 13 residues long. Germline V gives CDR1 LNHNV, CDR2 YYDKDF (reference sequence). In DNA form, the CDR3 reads TGTGCCACCAGCAGCGGAGGACATTACGAGCAGTACTTC. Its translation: CATSSGGHYEQYF.

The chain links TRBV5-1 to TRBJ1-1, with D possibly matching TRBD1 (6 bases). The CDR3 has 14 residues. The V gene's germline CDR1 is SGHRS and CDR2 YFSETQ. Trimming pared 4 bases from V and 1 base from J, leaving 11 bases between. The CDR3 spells CASSAMTGNTEAFF. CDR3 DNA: TGCGCCAGCAGCGCAATGACAGGGAACACTGAAGCTTTCTTT.

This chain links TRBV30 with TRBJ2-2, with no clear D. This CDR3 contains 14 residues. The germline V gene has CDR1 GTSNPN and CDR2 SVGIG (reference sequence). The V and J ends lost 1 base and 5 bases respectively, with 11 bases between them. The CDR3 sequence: CAWSAPTRTGELFF. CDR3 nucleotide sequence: TGTGCCTGGAGTGCTCCAACCCGAACCGGGGAGCTGTTTTTT.

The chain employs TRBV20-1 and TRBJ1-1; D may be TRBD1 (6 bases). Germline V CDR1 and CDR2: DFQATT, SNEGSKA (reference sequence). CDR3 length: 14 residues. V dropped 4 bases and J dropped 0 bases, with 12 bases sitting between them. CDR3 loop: CSAIPRGLNTEAFF. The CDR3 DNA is TGCAGTGCTATCCCCAGGGGACTGAACACTGAAGCTTTCTTT.

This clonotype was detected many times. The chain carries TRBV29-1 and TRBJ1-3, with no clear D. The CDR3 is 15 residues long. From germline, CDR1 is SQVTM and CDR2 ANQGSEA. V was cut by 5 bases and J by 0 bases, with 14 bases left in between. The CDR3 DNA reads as TGCAGCGTTCTGATGGACGCCTTCTCTGGAAACACCATATATTTT. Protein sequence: CSVLMDAFSGNTIYF.